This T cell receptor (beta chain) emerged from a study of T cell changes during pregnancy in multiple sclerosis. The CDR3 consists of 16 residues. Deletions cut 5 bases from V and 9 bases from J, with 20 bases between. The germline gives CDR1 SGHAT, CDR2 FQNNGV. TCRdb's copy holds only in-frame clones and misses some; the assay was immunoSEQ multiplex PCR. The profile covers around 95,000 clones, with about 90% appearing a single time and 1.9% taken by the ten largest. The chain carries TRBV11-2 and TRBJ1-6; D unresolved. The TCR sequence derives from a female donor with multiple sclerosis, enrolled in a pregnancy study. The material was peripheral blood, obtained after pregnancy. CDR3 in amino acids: CASSLPTPSRGSPLHF. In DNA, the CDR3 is TGTGCCAGCAGCCTACCGACACCCAGCCGGGGTTCACCCCTCCACTTT. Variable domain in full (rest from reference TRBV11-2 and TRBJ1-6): EAGVAQSPRYKIIEKRQSVAFWCNPISGHATLYWYQQILGQGPKLLIQFQNNGVVDDSQLPKDRFSAERLKGVDSTLKIQPAKLEDSAVYLCASSLPTPSRGSPLHFGNGTRLTVT.